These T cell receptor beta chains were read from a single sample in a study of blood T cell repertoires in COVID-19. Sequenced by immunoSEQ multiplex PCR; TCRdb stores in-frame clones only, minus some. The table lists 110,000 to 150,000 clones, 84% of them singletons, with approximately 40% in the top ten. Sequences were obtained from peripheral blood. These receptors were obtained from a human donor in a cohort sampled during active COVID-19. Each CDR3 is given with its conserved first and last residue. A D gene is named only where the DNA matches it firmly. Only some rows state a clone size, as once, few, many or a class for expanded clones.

CDR3 protein: CASSPGASGQVDYGYTF
CDR3 DNA: TGTGCCAGCTCACCAGGGGCATCGGGCCAAGTGGACTATGGCTACACCTTC
D gene: .
V gene: TRBV18
J gene: TRBJ1-2
clone size: .

CDR3 protein: CASSGGQGSSPLHF
CDR3 DNA: TGTGCCAGCAGCGGTGGACAGGGAAGTTCACCCCTCCACTTT
D gene: TRBD1
V gene: TRBV9
J gene: TRBJ1-6
clone size: .

CDR3 protein: CASSLELAGVDIQYF
CDR3 DNA: TGTGCCAGCAGCTTAGAGCTAGCGGGGGTGGATATTCAGTACTTC
D gene: TRBD2
V gene: TRBV7-9
J gene: TRBJ2-4
clone size: .

CDR3 protein: CASSLPGTYNEQFF
CDR3 DNA: TGTGCCAGCAGTTTACCCGGGACCTACAATGAGCAGTTCTTC
D gene: .
V gene: TRBV28
J gene: TRBJ2-1
clone size: .

CDR3 protein: CASSLAGASTDTQYF
CDR3 DNA: TGTGCCAGCAGTTTAGCGGGAGCCAGCACAGATACGCAGTATTTT
D gene: TRBD2
V gene: TRBV5-6
J gene: TRBJ2-3
clone size: .

CDR3 protein: CASSATSGVSYEQYF
CDR3 DNA: TGTGCCAGCAGCGCCACCTCCGGTGTTTCCTACGAGCAGTACTTC
D gene: .
V gene: TRBV9
J gene: TRBJ2-7
clone size: .

CDR3 protein: CASSNGQGGDTQYF
CDR3 DNA: TGTGCCAGCAGTAACGGACAGGGTGGAGATACGCAGTATTTT
D gene: TRBD1
V gene: TRBV27
J gene: TRBJ2-3
clone size: .

CDR3 protein: CASSSGLAGGTDTQYF
CDR3 DNA: TGTGCCAGCAGCAGCGGACTAGCGGGGGGCACAGATACGCAGTATTTT
D gene: TRBD2
V gene: TRBV11-2
J gene: TRBJ2-3
clone size: once

CDR3 protein: CASRPTGYTGELFF
CDR3 DNA: TGTGCCAGCAGACCGACAGGGTACACCGGGGAGCTGTTTTTT
D gene: TRBD1
V gene: TRBV27
J gene: TRBJ2-2
clone size: .

CDR3 protein: CASGTDYGELFF
CDR3 DNA: TGTGCCAGCGGGACAGATTACGGGGAGCTGTTTTTT
D gene: TRBD1
V gene: TRBV2
J gene: TRBJ2-2
clone size: .

CDR3 protein: CASSPGQNTEAFF
CDR3 DNA: TGCGCCAGCAGCCCGGGACAGAACACTGAAGCTTTCTTT
D gene: .
V gene: TRBV5-1
J gene: TRBJ1-1
clone size: .

CDR3 protein: CSVRQLANEKLFF
CDR3 DNA: TGCAGCGTCAGACAGTTGGCTAATGAAAAACTGTTTTTT
D gene: .
V gene: TRBV29-1
J gene: TRBJ1-4
clone size: once

CDR3 protein: CASSNSRGQYNEQFF
CDR3 DNA: TGTGCCAGCAGCAATAGCAGGGGGCAGTACAATGAGCAGTTCTTC
D gene: .
V gene: TRBV21-1
J gene: TRBJ2-1
clone size: .

CDR3 protein: CASSRTGVETQETQYF
CDR3 DNA: TGCGCCAGCAGCCGCACAGGGGTCGAGACCCAAGAGACCCAGTACTTC
D gene: TRBD1
V gene: TRBV5-1
J gene: TRBJ2-5
clone size: .

CDR3 protein: CASSLELAGGRNEQFF
CDR3 DNA: TGTGCCAGCAGCTTAGAACTAGCGGGGGGCCGCAATGAGCAGTTCTTC
D gene: TRBD2
V gene: TRBV7-2
J gene: TRBJ2-1
clone size: .

CDR3 protein: CASRGRGPYGYTF
CDR3 DNA: TGTGCCAGCAGAGGCAGGGGGCCCTATGGCTACACCTTC
D gene: TRBD1
V gene: TRBV27
J gene: TRBJ1-2
clone size: .

CDR3 protein: CASSHSDRGREQYF
CDR3 DNA: TGCGCCAGCAGCCATTCCGACAGGGGGAGAGAGCAGTACTTC
D gene: TRBD1
V gene: TRBV5-1
J gene: TRBJ2-7
clone size: .

CDR3 protein: CASSFSSSGNTIYF
CDR3 DNA: TGTGCCAGCAGCTTTTCTTCCTCTGGAAACACCATATATTTT
D gene: .
V gene: TRBV7-9
J gene: TRBJ1-3
clone size: .

CDR3 protein: CATEGADNTEAFF
CDR3 DNA: TGTGCCACTGAGGGGGCGGATAACACTGAAGCTTTCTTT
D gene: TRBD1
V gene: TRBV6-5
J gene: TRBJ1-1
clone size: .

CDR3 protein: CASSPQGPFMNTEAFF
CDR3 DNA: TGTGCCAGCAGCCCCCAGGGCCCATTCATGAACACTGAAGCTTTCTTT
D gene: .
V gene: TRBV7-3
J gene: TRBJ1-1
clone size: .

CDR3 protein: CASSERFAAGANVLTF
CDR3 DNA: TGTGCCAGCAGCGAAAGGTTTGCGGCAGGGGCCAACGTCCTGACTTTC
D gene: .
V gene: TRBV11-2
J gene: TRBJ2-6
clone size: .

CDR3 protein: CASKEGNGYTF
CDR3 DNA: TGCGCCAGCAAGGAGGGAAATGGCTACACCTTC
D gene: .
V gene: TRBV5-1
J gene: TRBJ1-2
clone size: .

CDR3 protein: CASSINRGRVTEAFF
CDR3 DNA: TGTGCCAGCAGCATCAACAGGGGGCGCGTCACTGAAGCTTTCTTT
D gene: TRBD1
V gene: TRBV5-8
J gene: TRBJ1-1
clone size: .

CDR3 protein: CASRGQGGFLSYNSPLHF
CDR3 DNA: TGTGCCAGCAGAGGACAGGGAGGGTTCCTCTCCTATAATTCACCCCTCCACTTT
D gene: TRBD1
V gene: TRBV2
J gene: TRBJ1-6
clone size: .

CDR3 protein: CASSLRTGDHEQYF
CDR3 DNA: TGTGCCAGCAGCTTAAGGACAGGGGACCACGAGCAGTACTTC
D gene: TRBD1
V gene: TRBV11-2
J gene: TRBJ2-7
clone size: .

CDR3 protein: CASSQGTGSFREQYF
CDR3 DNA: TGTGCCAGCAGCCAAGGGACAGGGTCCTTTCGCGAGCAGTACTTC
D gene: TRBD1
V gene: TRBV14
J gene: TRBJ2-7
clone size: .

CDR3 protein: CASSPNPGQGSSPLHF
CDR3 DNA: TGTGCCAGCAGTCCAAACCCGGGACAGGGCTCTTCACCCCTCCACTTT
D gene: TRBD1
V gene: TRBV6-6
J gene: TRBJ1-6
clone size: .

CDR3 protein: CAIRQSREDTEAFF
CDR3 DNA: TGTGCCATCAGGCAAAGCAGGGAGGACACTGAAGCTTTCTTT
D gene: .
V gene: TRBV10-3
J gene: TRBJ1-1
clone size: .

CDR3 protein: CASSPGLYNEQFF
CDR3 DNA: TGTGCCAGCTCACCCGGACTTTACAATGAGCAGTTCTTC
D gene: .
V gene: TRBV18
J gene: TRBJ2-1
clone size: .